Sequencing of this TCR beta chain was carried out in a study of radiotherapy plus CTLA-4 blockade in lung cancer. Measured with immunoSEQ multiplex PCR; TCRdb has only the in-frame clones, and not every one. The sample includes about 91,000 clones, roughly 78% seen only once; the top ten take more than 12%. The germline gives CDR1 SGHVS, CDR2 FNYEAQ. The CDR3 length is 14 residues. Trimming took 1 base from V and 6 from J; bases not matched to a gene: 3. The chain is built from TRBV7-6 and TRBJ2-7; TRBD1 matches 10 bases. Sequenced here: peripheral blood, sampled from a patient treated with radiotherapy plus ipilimumab. The clonotype originates from a human donor with non-small cell lung cancer that progressed on radiotherapy plus ipilimumab. In DNA, the CDR3 is TGTGCCAGCAGCTTAGGGACAGGGGGAGGCGAGCAGTACTTC. Encoded protein: CASSLGTGGGEQYF.